The rows below give T cell receptor beta chains drawn from one sample of a study of blood T cell repertoires in COVID-19. Some clones are missing from TCRdb's copy, which holds only in-frame ones; the method was immunoSEQ multiplex PCR. The table lists under 350,000 clones, 85% of them singletons. Material for sequencing was peripheral blood. These receptors were collected from a human donor in a cohort sampled during active COVID-19. Both conserved end residues are part of each CDR3. A D gene is named only where the DNA matches it firmly. Expanded clones are given a class, and other clones once, few, many or no size at all.

cdr3_aa	cdr3_nt	d_call	j_call	clone_size	v_call
CASRVSGRGRNEQFF	TGTGCCAGCAGGGTTAGCGGGAGAGGTAGGAATGAGCAGTTCTTC	TRBD2	TRBJ2-1	.	TRBV27
CASSRTQTGGTDTQYF	TGTGCCAGCAGTCGCACCCAGACAGGGGGCACAGATACGCAGTATTTT	TRBD1	TRBJ2-3	.	TRBV6-6
CASSLHGREGRRYNEQFF	TGTGCCAGCAGCTTACATGGGCGGGAGGGCCGAAGGTACAATGAGCAGTTCTTC	TRBD2	TRBJ2-1	.	TRBV7-2
CSASGTYEQYF	TGCAGCGCTAGCGGCACCTACGAGCAGTACTTC	TRBD2	TRBJ2-7	few	TRBV29-1
CASSTTRQNQPQHF	TGTGCCAGTAGTACCACTCGACAGAATCAGCCCCAGCATTTT	.	TRBJ1-5	few	TRBV19
CASSFSIYGYTF	TGTGCCAGCAGCTTCTCTATCTATGGCTACACCTTC	.	TRBJ1-2	.	TRBV5-8
CASRFTGREQYF	TGTGCCAGCAGATTCACTGGTCGGGAGCAGTACTTC	.	TRBJ2-7	few	TRBV3-1/TRBV3-2
CASSLERVDSYEQYF	TGTGCCAGCAGCTTAGAGAGGGTGGATTCCTACGAGCAGTACTTC	.	TRBJ2-7	.	TRBV7-3
CASSYLSGRGNNEQFF	TGTGCCAGCAGTTACCTCAGCGGGAGGGGCAACAATGAGCAGTTCTTC	TRBD2	TRBJ2-1	once	TRBV6-5
CAWGRGGTNEKLFF	TGTGCCTGGGGTCGGGGGGGCACTAATGAAAAACTGTTTTTT	.	TRBJ1-4	.	TRBV30
CASSYDFLAGLDTDTQYF	TGTGCCAGCAGTTACGATTTTCTAGCGGGCCTGGACACAGATACGCAGTATTTT	TRBD2	TRBJ2-3	.	TRBV6-2/TRBV6-3
CASVDSNVLTF	TGTGCCTCCGTAGACTCCAACGTCCTGACTTTC	.	TRBJ2-6	.	TRBV7-6
CASPLGFLAVSYEQYF	TGTGCCAGCCCCCTAGGATTCTTAGCGGTATCCTACGAGCAGTACTTC	.	TRBJ2-7	few	TRBV5-8
CAWSVLTGQALHF	TGTGCCTGGAGTGTATTAACCGGCCAGGCCCTCCACTTT	.	TRBJ1-6	.	TRBV30
CASTLLQGTGSPLHF	TGTGCCAGTACCCTCTTACAGGGAACGGGATCACCCCTCCACTTT	.	TRBJ1-6	few	TRBV19
CASSYSPIAGVGSYNEQFF	TGTGCCAGCAGTTACTCACCTATAGCGGGAGTAGGGTCCTACAATGAGCAGTTCTTC	TRBD2	TRBJ2-1	.	TRBV6-2/TRBV6-3
CASSQELAGLEKFF	TGCGCCAGCAGCCAAGAACTAGCGGGGTTGGAAAAGTTCTTC	TRBD2	TRBJ2-1	.	TRBV4-1
CASSPRTSGRWKETQYF	TGTGCCAGCAGTCCAAGGACTAGCGGGAGGTGGAAAGAGACCCAGTACTTC	TRBD2	TRBJ2-5	.	TRBV6-6
CASSPSQTYEKLFF	TGTGCCAGCTCACCAAGTCAGACATATGAAAAACTGTTTTTT	.	TRBJ1-4	.	TRBV18
CASSYGLTSAHNEQFF	TGTGCCAGCAGTTATGGACTGACTAGCGCCCACAATGAGCAGTTCTTC	TRBD2	TRBJ2-1	few	TRBV2
CASSQGTATTNEKLFF	TGCGCCAGCAGCCAGGGGACAGCCACAACTAATGAAAAACTGTTTTTT	TRBD1	TRBJ1-4	.	TRBV4-3
CSASPTDFGELFF	TGCAGTGCTAGTCCCACTGATTTTGGGGAGCTGTTTTTT	.	TRBJ2-2	.	TRBV20-1
CASSVRFGVADTQYF	TGTGCCAGCAGCGTGAGGTTTGGAGTAGCAGATACGCAGTATTTT	.	TRBJ2-3	.	TRBV9
CASSVGYGRVNTQYF	TGTGCCAGCAGCGTAGGTTACGGGAGGGTGAATACGCAGTATTTT	TRBD2	TRBJ2-3	.	TRBV9
CASRGAAYNEQFF	TGTGCCAGCAGAGGGGCGGCCTACAATGAGCAGTTCTTC	.	TRBJ2-1	.	TRBV12-3/TRBV12-4